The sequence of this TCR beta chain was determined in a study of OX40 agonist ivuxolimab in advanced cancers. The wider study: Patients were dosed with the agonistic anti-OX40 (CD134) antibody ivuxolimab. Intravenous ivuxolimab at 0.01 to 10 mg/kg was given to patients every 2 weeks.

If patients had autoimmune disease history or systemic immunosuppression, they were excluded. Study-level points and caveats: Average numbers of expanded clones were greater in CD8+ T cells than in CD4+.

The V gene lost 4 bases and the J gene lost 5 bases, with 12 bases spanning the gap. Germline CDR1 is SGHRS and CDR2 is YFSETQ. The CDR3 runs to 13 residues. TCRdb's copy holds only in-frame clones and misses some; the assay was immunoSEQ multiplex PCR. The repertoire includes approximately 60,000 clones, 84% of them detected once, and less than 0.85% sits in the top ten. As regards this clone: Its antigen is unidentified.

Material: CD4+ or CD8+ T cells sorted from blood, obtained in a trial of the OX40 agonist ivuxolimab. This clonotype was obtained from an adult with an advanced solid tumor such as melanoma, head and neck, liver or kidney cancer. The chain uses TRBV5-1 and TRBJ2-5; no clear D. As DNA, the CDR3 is TGCGCCAGCAGCGTTGGCCTGGGGGAGACCCAGTACTTC. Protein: CASSVGLGETQYF.